This record concerns one T cell receptor (beta chain) sequence. Its antigen is still unknown. The data derive from a study of shared clonotypes between healthy human individuals. The overall study: A donor's plate count was three for CD4 naive and three for CD4 memory; CD8 naive had two and CD8 memory one.

Cells designated naive CD8 were CD45RO-negative and were positively selected for CCR7, with terminally differentiated effector memory CD45RA+ cells excluded. Donors had no recently reported acute infections or vaccinations and were HIV-negative. Each subset's genomic DNA was split evenly across several immunoSEQ plates. Sequenced by immunoSEQ multiplex PCR; TCRdb stores in-frame clones only, minus some. The top ten clones hold around 0.3% of a sample with hundreds of thousands of clones, 95% to 98% of them seen once. General study points: The sharing of roughly 5% of naive CD4 clonotypes was seen across several donors.

The CDR3 loop spans 12 amino acids. The V gene lost 1 base and the J gene lost 11 bases, with 10 bases spanning the gap. Per the germline V gene, CDR1 is SGHRS and CDR2 is YFSETQ. This TCR was recovered from a man aged 30-40 years in good health. Material for sequencing was naive CD8+ T cells sorted from blood. The rearrangement links TRBV5-1 to TRBJ2-1; unclear D gene. The CDR3 sequence is CASSLSRTKQFF. Here the CDR3 DNA reads TGCGCCAGCAGCTTGTCTCGGACGAAGCAGTTCTTC.